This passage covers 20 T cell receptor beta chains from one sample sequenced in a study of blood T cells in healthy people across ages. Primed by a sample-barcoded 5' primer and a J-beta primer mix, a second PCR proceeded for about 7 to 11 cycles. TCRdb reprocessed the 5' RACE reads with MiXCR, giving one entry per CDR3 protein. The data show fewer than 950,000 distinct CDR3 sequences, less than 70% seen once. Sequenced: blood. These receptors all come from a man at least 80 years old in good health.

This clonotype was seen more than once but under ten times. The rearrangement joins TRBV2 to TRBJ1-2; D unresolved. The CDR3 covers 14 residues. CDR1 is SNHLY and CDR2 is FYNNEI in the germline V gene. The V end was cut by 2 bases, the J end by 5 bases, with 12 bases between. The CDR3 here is CASSEREGRYGYTF. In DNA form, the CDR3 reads TGTGCCAGCAGTGAAAGGGAGGGAAGATATGGCTACACCTTC.

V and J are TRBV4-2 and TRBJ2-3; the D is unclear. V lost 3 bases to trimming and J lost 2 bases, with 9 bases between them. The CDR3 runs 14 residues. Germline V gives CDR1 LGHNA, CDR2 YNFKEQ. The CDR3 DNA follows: TGTGCCAGCAGCCAGGTCCGATCCACAGATACGCAGTATTTT. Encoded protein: CASSQVRSTDTQYF.

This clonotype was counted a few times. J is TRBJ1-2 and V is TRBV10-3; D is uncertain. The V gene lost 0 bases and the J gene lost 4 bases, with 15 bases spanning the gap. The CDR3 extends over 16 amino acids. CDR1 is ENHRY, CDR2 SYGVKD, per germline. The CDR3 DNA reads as TGTGCCATCAGTGAGTCTAGGCCCCCACCGCGCTATGGCTACACCTTC. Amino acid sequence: CAISESRPPPRYGYTF.

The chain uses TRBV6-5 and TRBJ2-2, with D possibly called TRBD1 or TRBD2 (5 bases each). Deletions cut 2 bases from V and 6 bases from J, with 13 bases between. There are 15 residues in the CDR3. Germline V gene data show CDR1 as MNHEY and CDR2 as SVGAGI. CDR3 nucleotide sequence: TGTGCCAGCAGTTACGGGGTTACGGGGCCCGGGGAGCTGTTTTTT. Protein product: CASSYGVTGPGELFF.

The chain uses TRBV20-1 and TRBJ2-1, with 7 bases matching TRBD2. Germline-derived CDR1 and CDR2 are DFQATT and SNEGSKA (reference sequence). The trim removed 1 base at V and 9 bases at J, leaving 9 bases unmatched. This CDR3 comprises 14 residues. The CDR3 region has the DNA TGCAGTGCTAGAGGGGGCGGGAGCAACGGTGAGCAGTTCTTC. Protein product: CSARGGGSNGEQFF.

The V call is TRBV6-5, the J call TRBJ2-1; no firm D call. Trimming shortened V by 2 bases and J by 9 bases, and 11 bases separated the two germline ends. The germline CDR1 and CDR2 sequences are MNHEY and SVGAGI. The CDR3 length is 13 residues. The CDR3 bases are TGTGCCAGCAGTTACACGATGTTGGCTGAGCAGTTCTTC. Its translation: CASSYTMLAEQFF.

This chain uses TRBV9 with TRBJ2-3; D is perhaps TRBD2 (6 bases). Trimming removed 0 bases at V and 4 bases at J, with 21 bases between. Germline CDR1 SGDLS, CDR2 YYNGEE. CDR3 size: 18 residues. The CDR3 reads CASSVGPRAGRAPDTQYF. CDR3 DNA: TGTGCCAGCAGCGTAGGACCCCGGGCCGGGAGAGCCCCAGATACGCAGTATTTT.

CDR3 sequence: CSARVDGDYEQYF. In nucleotides, the CDR3 is TGCAGTGCTAGAGTAGACGGGGACTACGAGCAGTACTTC. V and J are TRBV20-1 and TRBJ2-7, with a tentative D call TRBD2 (5 bases). The CDR3 sequence is 13 residues long. V lost 1 base and J 3 bases, leaving 10 bases between the germline ends. Germline V gives CDR1 DFQATT, CDR2 SNEGSKA (reference sequence).

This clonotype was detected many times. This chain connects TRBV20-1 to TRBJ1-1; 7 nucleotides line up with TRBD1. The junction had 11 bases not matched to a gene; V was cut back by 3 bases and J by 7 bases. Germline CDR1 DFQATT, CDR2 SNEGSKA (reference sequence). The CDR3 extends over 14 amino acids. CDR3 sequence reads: CSARRQGGLGEAFF. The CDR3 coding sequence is TGCAGTGCTAGGAGACAGGGCGGCCTCGGTGAAGCTTTCTTT.

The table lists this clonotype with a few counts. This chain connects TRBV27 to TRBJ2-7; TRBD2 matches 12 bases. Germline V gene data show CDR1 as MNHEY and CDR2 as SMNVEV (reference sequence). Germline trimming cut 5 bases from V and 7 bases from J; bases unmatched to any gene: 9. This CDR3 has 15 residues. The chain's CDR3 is CASSPGLAGLREQYF. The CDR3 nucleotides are TGTGCCAGCAGTCCCGGACTAGCGGGGCTCCGGGAGCAGTACTTC.

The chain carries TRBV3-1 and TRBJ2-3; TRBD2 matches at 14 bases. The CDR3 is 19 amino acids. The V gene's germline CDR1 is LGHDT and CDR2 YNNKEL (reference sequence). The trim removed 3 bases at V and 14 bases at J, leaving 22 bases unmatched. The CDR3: CASSQRGTSGSGRHRDAYF. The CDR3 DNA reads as TGTGCCAGCAGCCAGAGGGGGACTAGCGGGAGTGGGAGGCACAGAGACGCGTATTTT.

The DNA for the CDR3 is TGTGCCACCCGCAGACTAGCGGGAGTAGAGACCCAGTACTTC. Amino acids: CATRRLAGVETQYF. V is TRBV2 and J is TRBJ2-5, with TRBD2 matching 12 bases. The CDR3 runs to 14 residues. From germline, CDR1 is SNHLY and CDR2 FYNNEI. V dropped 10 bases and J dropped 4; count of bases not matched to a gene: 7.

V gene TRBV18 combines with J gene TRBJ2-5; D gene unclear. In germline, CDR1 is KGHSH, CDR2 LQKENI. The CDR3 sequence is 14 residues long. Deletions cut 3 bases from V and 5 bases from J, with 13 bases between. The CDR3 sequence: CASSPRGTGETQYF. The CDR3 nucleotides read TGTGCCAGCTCACCGCGTGGAACCGGGGAGACCCAGTACTTC.

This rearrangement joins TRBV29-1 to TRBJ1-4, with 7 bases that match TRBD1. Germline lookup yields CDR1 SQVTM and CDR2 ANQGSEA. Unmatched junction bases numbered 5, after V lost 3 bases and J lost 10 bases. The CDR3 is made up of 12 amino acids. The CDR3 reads CSVEDRSGKLFF. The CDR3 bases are TGCAGCGTTGAGGACAGGTCGGGAAAACTGTTTTTT.

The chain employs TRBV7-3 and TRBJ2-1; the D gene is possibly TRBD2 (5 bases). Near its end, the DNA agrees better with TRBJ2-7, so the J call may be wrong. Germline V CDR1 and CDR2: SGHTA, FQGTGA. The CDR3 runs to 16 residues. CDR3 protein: CASSVHGVSSYNEQYF. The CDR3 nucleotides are TGTGCCAGCAGCGTCCACGGGGTAAGCTCCTACAATGAGCAGTACTTC.

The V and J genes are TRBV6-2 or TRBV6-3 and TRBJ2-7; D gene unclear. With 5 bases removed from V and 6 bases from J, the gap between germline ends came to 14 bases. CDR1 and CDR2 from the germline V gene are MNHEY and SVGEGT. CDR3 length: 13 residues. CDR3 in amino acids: CASSQQSLLEQYF. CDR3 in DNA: TGTGCCAGCAGTCAGCAGAGCCTCCTCGAGCAGTACTTC.

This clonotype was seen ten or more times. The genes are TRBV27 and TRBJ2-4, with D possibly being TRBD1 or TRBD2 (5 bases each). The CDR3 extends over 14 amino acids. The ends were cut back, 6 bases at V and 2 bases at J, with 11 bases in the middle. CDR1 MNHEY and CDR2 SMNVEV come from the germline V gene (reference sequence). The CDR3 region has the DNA TGTGCCAGCAGAGGGGAGTTATCCAAAAACATTCAGTACTTC. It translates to CASRGELSKNIQYF.

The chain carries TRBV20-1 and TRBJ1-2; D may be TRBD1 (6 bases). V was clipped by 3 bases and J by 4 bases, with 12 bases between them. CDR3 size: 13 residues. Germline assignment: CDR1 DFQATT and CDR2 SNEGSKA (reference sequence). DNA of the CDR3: TGCAGTGCTAGTCCTCGGGGGGCCTATGGCTACACCTTC. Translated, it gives CSASPRGAYGYTF.

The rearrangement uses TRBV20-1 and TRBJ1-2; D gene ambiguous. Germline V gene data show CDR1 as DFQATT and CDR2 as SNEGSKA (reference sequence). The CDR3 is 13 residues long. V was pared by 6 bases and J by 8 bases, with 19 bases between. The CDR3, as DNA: TGCAGTGCCCGCGAAGGGCGGTCTAGAGGCTACACCTTC. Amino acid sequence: CSAREGRSRGYTF.

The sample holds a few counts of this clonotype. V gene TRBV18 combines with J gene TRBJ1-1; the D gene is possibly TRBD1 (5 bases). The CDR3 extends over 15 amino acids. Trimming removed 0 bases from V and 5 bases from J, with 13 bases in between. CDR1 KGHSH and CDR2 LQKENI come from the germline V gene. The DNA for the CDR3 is TGTGCCAGCTCACCACCCCAAGGGGTAAGGACTGAAGCTTTCTTT. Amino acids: CASSPPQGVRTEAFF. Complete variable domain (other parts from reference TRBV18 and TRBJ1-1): NAGVMQNPRHLVRRRGQEARLRCSPMKGHSHVYWYRQLPEEGLKFMVYLQKENIIDESGMPKERFSAEFPKEGPSILRIQQVVRGDSAAYFCASSPPQGVRTEAFFGQGTRLTVV.